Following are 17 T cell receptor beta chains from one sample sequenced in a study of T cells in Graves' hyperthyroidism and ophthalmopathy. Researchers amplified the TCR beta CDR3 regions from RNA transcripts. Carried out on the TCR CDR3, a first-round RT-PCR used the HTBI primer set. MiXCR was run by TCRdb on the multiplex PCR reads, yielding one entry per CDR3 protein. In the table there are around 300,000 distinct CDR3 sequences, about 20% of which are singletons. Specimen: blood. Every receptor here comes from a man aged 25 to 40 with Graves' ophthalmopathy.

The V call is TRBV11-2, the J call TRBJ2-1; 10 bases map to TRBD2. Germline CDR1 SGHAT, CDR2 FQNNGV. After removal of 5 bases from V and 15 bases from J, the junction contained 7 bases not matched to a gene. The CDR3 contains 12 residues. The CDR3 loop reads CASSLLAGVRFF. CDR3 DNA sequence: TGTGCCAGCAGCCTTCTAGCGGGAGTTCGGTTCTTC.

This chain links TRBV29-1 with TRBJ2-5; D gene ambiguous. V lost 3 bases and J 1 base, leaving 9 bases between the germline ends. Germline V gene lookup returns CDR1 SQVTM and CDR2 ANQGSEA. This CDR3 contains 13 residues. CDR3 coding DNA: TGCAGCGTTGATCCGTGGGGCCAAGAGACCCAGTACTTC. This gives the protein CSVDPWGQETQYF.

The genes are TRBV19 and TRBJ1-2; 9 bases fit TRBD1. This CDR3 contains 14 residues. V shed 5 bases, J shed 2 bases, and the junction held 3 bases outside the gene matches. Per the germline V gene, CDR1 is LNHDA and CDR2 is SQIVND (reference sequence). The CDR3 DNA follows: TGTGCCAGTAGTGCCGGGACAGGGAACTATGGCTACACCTTC. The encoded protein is CASSAGTGNYGYTF.

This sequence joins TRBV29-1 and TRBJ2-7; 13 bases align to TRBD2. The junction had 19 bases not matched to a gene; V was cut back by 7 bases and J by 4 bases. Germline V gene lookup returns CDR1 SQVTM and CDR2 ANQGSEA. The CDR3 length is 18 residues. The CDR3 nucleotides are TGCAGCGCCTTGAAATGGGTACCACTAGCGGGAGGGTTTTACGAGCAGTACTTC. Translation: CSALKWVPLAGGFYEQYF.

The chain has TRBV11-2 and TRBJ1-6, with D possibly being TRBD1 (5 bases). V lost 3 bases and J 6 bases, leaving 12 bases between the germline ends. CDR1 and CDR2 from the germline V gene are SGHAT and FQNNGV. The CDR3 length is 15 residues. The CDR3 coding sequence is TGTGCCAGCAGCTTGCGGGGGACCGGTAATTCACCCCTCCACTTT. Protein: CASSLRGTGNSPLHF. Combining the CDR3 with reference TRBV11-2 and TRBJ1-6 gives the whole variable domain EAGVAQSPRYKIIEKRQSVAFWCNPISGHATLYWYQQILGQGPKLLIQFQNNGVVDDSQLPKDRFSAERLKGVDSTLKIQPAKLEDSAVYLCASSLRGTGNSPLHFGNGTRLTVT.

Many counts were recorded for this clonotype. CDR3 region: CASSGTSAGGAYNEQFF. For the CDR3, the DNA is TGTGCCAGCAGTGGCACGTCTGCGGGGGGAGCCTACAATGAGCAGTTCTTC. This sequence joins TRBV9 and TRBJ2-1; 8 nucleotides align to TRBD2. The CDR3 contains 17 residues. The J segment lost 2 bases and the V segment lost 5 bases, leaving 12 bases of the junction unmatched. CDR1 is SGDLS and CDR2 is YYNGEE in the germline V gene.

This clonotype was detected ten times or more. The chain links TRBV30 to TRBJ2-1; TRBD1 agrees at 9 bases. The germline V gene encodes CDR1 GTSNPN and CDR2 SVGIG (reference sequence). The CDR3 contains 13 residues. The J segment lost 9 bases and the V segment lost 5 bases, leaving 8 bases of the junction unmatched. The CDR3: CAWSGQGRGEQFF. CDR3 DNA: TGTGCCTGGTCGGGACAGGGAAGGGGTGAGCAGTTCTTC.

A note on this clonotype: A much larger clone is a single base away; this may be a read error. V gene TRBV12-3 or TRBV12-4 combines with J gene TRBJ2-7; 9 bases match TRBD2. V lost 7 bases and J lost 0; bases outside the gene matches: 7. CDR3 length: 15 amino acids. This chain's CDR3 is CASTSGVPGSYEQYF. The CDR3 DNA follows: TGTGCCAGCACTAGCGGGGTACCAGGCTCCTACGAGCAGTACTTC.

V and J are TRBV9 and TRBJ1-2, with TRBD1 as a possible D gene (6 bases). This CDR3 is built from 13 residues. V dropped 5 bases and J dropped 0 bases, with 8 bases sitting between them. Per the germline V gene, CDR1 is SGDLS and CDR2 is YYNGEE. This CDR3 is CASRGHTNYGYTF. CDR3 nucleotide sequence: TGTGCCAGCAGGGGACATACTAACTATGGCTACACCTTC.

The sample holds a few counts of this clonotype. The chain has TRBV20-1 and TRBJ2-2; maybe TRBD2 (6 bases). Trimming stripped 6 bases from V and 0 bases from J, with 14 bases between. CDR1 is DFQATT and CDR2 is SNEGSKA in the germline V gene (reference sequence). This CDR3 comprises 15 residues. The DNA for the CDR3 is TGCAGTGCAGGGTCTAGCGAGACGAACACCGGGGAGCTGTTTTTT. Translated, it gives CSAGSSETNTGELFF.

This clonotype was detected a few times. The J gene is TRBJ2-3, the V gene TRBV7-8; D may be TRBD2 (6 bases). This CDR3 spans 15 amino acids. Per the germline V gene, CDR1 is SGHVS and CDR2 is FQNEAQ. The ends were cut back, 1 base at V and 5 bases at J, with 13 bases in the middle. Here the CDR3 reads CASSLVPGEGDTQYF. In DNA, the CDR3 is TGTGCCAGCAGCTTAGTCCCGGGAGAGGGAGATACGCAGTATTTT.

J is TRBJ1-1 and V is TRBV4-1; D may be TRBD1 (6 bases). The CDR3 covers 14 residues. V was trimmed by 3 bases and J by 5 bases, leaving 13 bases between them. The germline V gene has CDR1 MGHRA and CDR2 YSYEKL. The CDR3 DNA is TGCGCCAGCAGCCATGGGGGGCGAGAGACTGAAGCTTTCTTT. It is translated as CASSHGGRETEAFF.

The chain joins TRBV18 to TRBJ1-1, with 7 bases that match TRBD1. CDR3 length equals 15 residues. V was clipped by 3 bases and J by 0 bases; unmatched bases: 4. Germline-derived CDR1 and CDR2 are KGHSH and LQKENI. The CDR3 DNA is TGTGCCAGCTCACCTGGGACAGCCATGAACACTGAAGCTTTCTTT. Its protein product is CASSPGTAMNTEAFF.

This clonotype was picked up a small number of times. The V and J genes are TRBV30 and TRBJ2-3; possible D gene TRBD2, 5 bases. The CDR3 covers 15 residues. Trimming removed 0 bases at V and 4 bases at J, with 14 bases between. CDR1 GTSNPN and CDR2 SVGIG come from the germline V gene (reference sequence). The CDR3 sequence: CAWSVLVRVPDTQYF. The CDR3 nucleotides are TGTGCCTGGAGTGTACTAGTTAGGGTTCCAGATACGCAGTATTTT.

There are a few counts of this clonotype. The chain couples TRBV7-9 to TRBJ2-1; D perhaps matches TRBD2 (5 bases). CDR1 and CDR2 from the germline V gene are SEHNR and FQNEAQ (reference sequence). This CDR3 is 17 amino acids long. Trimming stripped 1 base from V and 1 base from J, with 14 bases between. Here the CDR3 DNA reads TGTGCCAGCAGCTTAGGTTCCAGCGGACCGTCCTACAATGAGCAGTTCTTC. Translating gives CASSLGSSGPSYNEQFF. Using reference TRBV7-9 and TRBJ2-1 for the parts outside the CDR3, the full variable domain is DTGVSQNPRHKITKRGQNVTFRCDPISEHNRLYWYRQTLGQGPEFLTYFQNEAQLEKSRLLSDRFSAERPKGSFSTLEIQRTEQGDSAMYLCASSLGSSGPSYNEQFFGPGTRLTVL.

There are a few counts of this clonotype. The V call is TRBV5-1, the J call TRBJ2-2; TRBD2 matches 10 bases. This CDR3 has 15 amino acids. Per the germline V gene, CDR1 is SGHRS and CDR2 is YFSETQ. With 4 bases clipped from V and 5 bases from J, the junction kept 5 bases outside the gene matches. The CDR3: CASSPGLAVTGELFF. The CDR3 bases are TGCGCCAGCAGCCCTGGACTAGCGGTAACCGGGGAGCTGTTTTTT.

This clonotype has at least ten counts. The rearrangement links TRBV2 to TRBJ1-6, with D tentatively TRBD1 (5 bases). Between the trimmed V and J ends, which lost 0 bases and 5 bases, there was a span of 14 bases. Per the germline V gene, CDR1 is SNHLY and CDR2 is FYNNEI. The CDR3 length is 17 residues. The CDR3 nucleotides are TGTGCCAGCAGTGAAGCCGGCATAGGGGCAAATAATTCACCCCTCCACTTT. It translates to CASSEAGIGANNSPLHF.